This is a list of T cell receptor beta chains from one sample in a study of PD-1 blockade in classical Hodgkin lymphoma. Some clones are missing from TCRdb's copy, which holds only in-frame ones; the method was immunoSEQ multiplex PCR. The data hold fewer than 30,000 clones, with about 80% observed a single time. The specimen comprised peripheral blood mononuclear cells (PBMCs), sampled before the fourth cycle of nivolumab. These receptors all stem from a human donor with classical Hodgkin lymphoma. CDR3s include the opening cysteine and the closing phenylalanine or tryptophan. The D gene is left open where the match is weak. Only some rows state a clone size, as once, few, many or a class for expanded clones.

J gene: TRBJ2-5; V gene: TRBV6-5; D gene: -; clone size: -; CDR3 DNA: TGTGCCAGCAGTTACGATGAAGAGACCCAGTACTTC; CDR3 protein: CASSYDEETQYF
J gene: TRBJ2-3; V gene: TRBV5-6; D gene: TRBD2; clone size: few; CDR3 DNA: TGTGCCAGCAGTTGGGGAGGGTCGGATACGCAGTATTTT; CDR3 protein: CASSWGGSDTQYF
J gene: TRBJ2-5; V gene: TRBV21-1; D gene: -; clone size: once; CDR3 DNA: TGTGCCAGCAGCAAAAAGGGTCGGGCCTGCCGGGAGCAGTACTTC; CDR3 protein: CASSKKGRACREQYF
J gene: TRBJ1-1; V gene: TRBV6-1; D gene: -; clone size: -; CDR3 DNA: TGTGCCAGCAGTGAAACAGGGAACACTGAAGCTTTCTTT; CDR3 protein: CASSETGNTEAFF
J gene: TRBJ1-2; V gene: TRBV28; D gene: -; clone size: -; CDR3 DNA: TGTGCCAGCAGTTCCCGTGGGAGGGGCTATGGCTACACCTTC; CDR3 protein: CASSSRGRGYGYTF
J gene: TRBJ2-2; V gene: TRBV9; D gene: -; clone size: -; CDR3 DNA: TGTGCCAGCAGCGTAGGAGGGGACACCGGGGAGCTGTTTTTT; CDR3 protein: CASSVGGDTGELFF
J gene: TRBJ1-1; V gene: TRBV19; D gene: -; clone size: -; CDR3 DNA: TGTGCCAAGACGGGACATCCTTCACCATCGGGAATCGGGAACACTGAAGCTTTCTTT; CDR3 protein: CAKTGHPSPSGIGNTEAFF
J gene: TRBJ2-6; V gene: TRBV27; D gene: -; clone size: -; CDR3 DNA: TGTGCCACCCGTTATACTGGGGCCAACGTCCTGACTTTC; CDR3 protein: CATRYTGANVLTF
J gene: TRBJ2-1; V gene: TRBV6-1; D gene: -; clone size: once; CDR3 DNA: TGTGCCAGCAGTGAAGGCGTGTCAGTTTACAATGAGCAGTTCTTC; CDR3 protein: CASSEGVSVYNEQFF
J gene: TRBJ1-5; V gene: TRBV6-6; D gene: -; clone size: -; CDR3 DNA: TGTGCCAGCAGTTCTACAGGTAACAATCAGCCCCAGCATTTT; CDR3 protein: CASSSTGNNQPQHF
J gene: TRBJ1-5; V gene: TRBV2; D gene: -; clone size: -; CDR3 DNA: TGTGCCAGCAGTGAAGGAACGGGATCGGGTCAGCCCCAGCATTTT; CDR3 protein: CASSEGTGSGQPQHF
J gene: TRBJ1-2; V gene: TRBV29-1; D gene: -; clone size: -; CDR3 DNA: TGCAGCGTTGATTTGGCAGGGGAGGCAGCTAACTATGGCTACACCTTC; CDR3 protein: CSVDLAGEAANYGYTF
J gene: TRBJ2-1; V gene: TRBV9; D gene: -; clone size: -; CDR3 DNA: TGTGCCAGCAGCGTAGATGGGGGCGTCTACAATGAGCAGTTCTTC; CDR3 protein: CASSVDGGVYNEQFF
J gene: TRBJ2-7; V gene: TRBV5-4; D gene: -; clone size: -; CDR3 DNA: TGTGCCAGCAGCTTTGGAGGGTCTTACTCCTACGAGCAGTACTTC; CDR3 protein: CASSFGGSYSYEQYF
J gene: TRBJ2-2; V gene: TRBV28; D gene: TRBD2; clone size: -; CDR3 DNA: TGTGCCAGCAGGGGACTAACCGGGGAGCTGTTTTTT; CDR3 protein: CASRGLTGELFF
J gene: TRBJ2-1; V gene: TRBV5-1; D gene: -; clone size: -; CDR3 DNA: TGCGCCAGCAGCTTGCGGGGACCGAACAATGAGCAGTTCTTC; CDR3 protein: CASSLRGPNNEQFF
J gene: TRBJ2-5; V gene: TRBV23-1; D gene: -; clone size: -; CDR3 DNA: TGCGCCAGCATTCTTCTCCCAGGGAGGACCCCTCTTAGTTCGTCTTACCAAGAGACCCAGTACTTC; CDR3 protein: CASILLPGRTPLSSSYQETQYF
J gene: TRBJ1-2; V gene: TRBV23-1; D gene: TRBD1; clone size: -; CDR3 DNA: TGCGCCAGCAGTCATCTCCAATGGACAGGTCTCTATGGCTACACCTTC; CDR3 protein: CASSHLQWTGLYGYTF
J gene: TRBJ2-3; V gene: TRBV5-4; D gene: TRBD2; clone size: -; CDR3 DNA: TGTGCCAGCAGCTTAGACAGGGATCTAGCGGGGGGGTTAGATACGCAGTATTTT; CDR3 protein: CASSLDRDLAGGLDTQYF
J gene: TRBJ2-5; V gene: TRBV9; D gene: -; clone size: -; CDR3 DNA: TGTGCCAGCAGCCCCACACCCAAGGACGGAAAGACCCAGTACTTC; CDR3 protein: CASSPTPKDGKTQYF
J gene: TRBJ2-4; V gene: TRBV10-2; D gene: TRBD2; clone size: -; CDR3 DNA: TGCGCCAGCAGGCCGGGACTAGCGGGTAGACCGGGCAGCAAAAACATTCAGTACTTC; CDR3 protein: CASRPGLAGRPGSKNIQYF
J gene: TRBJ2-7; V gene: TRBV5-5; D gene: -; clone size: -; CDR3 DNA: TGTGCCAGCAGCGAATACTACGAGCAGTACTTC; CDR3 protein: CASSEYYEQYF
J gene: TRBJ1-2; V gene: TRBV27; D gene: TRBD1; clone size: few; CDR3 DNA: TGTGCCAGCAGTTTGACAGGGCGGTATGGCTACACCTTC; CDR3 protein: CASSLTGRYGYTF
J gene: TRBJ1-3; V gene: TRBV2; D gene: -; clone size: -; CDR3 DNA: TGTGCCAGCAGTCAATTTAATGACGGAAACACCATATATTTT; CDR3 protein: CASSQFNDGNTIYF
J gene: TRBJ2-2; V gene: TRBV28; D gene: -; clone size: once; CDR3 DNA: TGTGCCAGCAGTACAGGGCCGGGCACCGGGGAGCTGTTTTTT; CDR3 protein: CASSTGPGTGELFF
J gene: TRBJ1-5; V gene: TRBV12-2; D gene: -; clone size: -; CDR3 DNA: TGTGCAAGTCGCTCGCCGACAGGGGCCGGACATCAGCCCCAGCATTTT; CDR3 protein: CASRSPTGAGHQPQHF
J gene: TRBJ2-1; V gene: TRBV7-2; D gene: TRBD2; clone size: -; CDR3 DNA: TGTGCCAGCAGCTACTTAGCGGGAGTAGGGTACAATGAGCAGTTCTTC; CDR3 protein: CASSYLAGVGYNEQFF
J gene: TRBJ2-2; V gene: TRBV18; D gene: TRBD2; clone size: -; CDR3 DNA: TGTGCCAGCTCGCCACGACTAGCGGCGAACACCGGGGAGCTGTTTTTT; CDR3 protein: CASSPRLAANTGELFF
J gene: TRBJ1-1; V gene: TRBV10-3; D gene: TRBD1; clone size: -; CDR3 DNA: TGTGCCATCAGTGAGTTGGACAGGGAAAACACTGAAGCTTTCTTT; CDR3 protein: CAISELDRENTEAFF
J gene: TRBJ1-4; V gene: TRBV5-1; D gene: TRBD1; clone size: -; CDR3 DNA: TGCGCCAGCAGCCCTGGACAGGGAAATGAAAAACTGTTTTTT; CDR3 protein: CASSPGQGNEKLFF
J gene: TRBJ1-2; V gene: TRBV30; D gene: -; clone size: -; CDR3 DNA: TGTGCCTGGAAAAGATCTGCGGGGGGCGATGGCTACACCTTC; CDR3 protein: CAWKRSAGGDGYTF
J gene: TRBJ2-7; V gene: TRBV5-4; D gene: -; clone size: -; CDR3 DNA: TGTGCCAGCAGCCCCGACTTAAACCCCTACGAGCAGTACTTC; CDR3 protein: CASSPDLNPYEQYF
J gene: TRBJ1-1; V gene: TRBV7-6; D gene: -; clone size: -; CDR3 DNA: TGTGCCAGCAGCTTGGGTGCAGGAGGCACTGAAGCTTTCTTT; CDR3 protein: CASSLGAGGTEAFF
J gene: TRBJ1-5; V gene: TRBV10-1; D gene: TRBD1; clone size: -; CDR3 DNA: TGCGCCAGCAGTTCCAGGGGGCGGGATAGCAATCAGCCCCAGCATTTT; CDR3 protein: CASSSRGRDSNQPQHF
J gene: TRBJ1-2; V gene: TRBV18; D gene: -; clone size: -; CDR3 DNA: TGTGCCAGCTCACTTCCGGGACAATCGATCTATGGCTACACCTTC; CDR3 protein: CASSLPGQSIYGYTF
J gene: TRBJ2-7; V gene: TRBV6-6; D gene: TRBD1; clone size: -; CDR3 DNA: TGTGCCAGCAGTTATCTGGGACAGAGCTACGAGCAGTACTTC; CDR3 protein: CASSYLGQSYEQYF
J gene: TRBJ1-3; V gene: TRBV6-1; D gene: -; clone size: -; CDR3 DNA: TGTGCCAGCAGGGAACCTGGACAGTCGAGCACCATATATTTT; CDR3 protein: CASREPGQSSTIYF
J gene: TRBJ1-2; V gene: TRBV7-2; D gene: -; clone size: -; CDR3 DNA: TGTGCCAGCAGCTGGTCCACTTTCTATGGCTACACCTTC; CDR3 protein: CASSWSTFYGYTF
J gene: TRBJ2-7; V gene: TRBV7-2; D gene: -; clone size: large; CDR3 DNA: TGTGCCAGCAGAGAGGGGTCCTCCTACGAGCAGTACTTC; CDR3 protein: CASREGSSYEQYF